One sample yielded the 32 T cell receptor beta chains listed below, sequenced in a study of T cells expressing NK-cell markers (TCRdb year 2020). Libraries were prepared through 5' RACE. TCRdb names Illumina HiSeq 2000 as the instrument used. TCRdb reprocessed the reads, so every CDR3 protein sequence counts as one entry and DNA is not shown. The table for this sample lists under 600,000 distinct CDR3 sequences. Around 1.4% of the sample is in the top ten clones. The sample comprised blood T cells: a sorted CD56 or NKG2C T cell subset, CD4+ or CD8+ T cells, or bulk PBMC T cells (not recorded which). The receptors stem from a woman between 45 and 65 years old in good health. Donor details come from another sample of the same person, matched by shared clones.

The chain recombines TRBV7-3 with TRBJ2-3; the D call from TCRdb, TRBD2, cannot be confirmed without DNA. The CDR3 is 17 residues long. The germline V gene has CDR1 SGHTA and CDR2 FQGTGA. The CDR3 sequence: CASSSRTSGRAEDTQYF.

This chain links TRBV6-1 with TRBJ2-5; TCRdb's D call, TRBD1, is unchecked because there is no DNA. Germline V gene lookup returns CDR1 MNHNS and CDR2 SASEGT. This CDR3 is 15 amino acids long. CDR3: CASSEGPGPRETQYF.

The chain joins TRBV9 to TRBJ2-7; lacking DNA, the TRBD2 call made by TCRdb goes unchecked. The CDR3 totals 14 residues. CDR1 and CDR2 from the germline V gene are SGDLS and YYNGEE. CDR3 loop: CASTPFDYSYEQYF.

The chain has TRBV7-9 and TRBJ2-4; as DNA is missing, the TRBD1 call by TCRdb cannot be tested. CDR1 SEHNR and CDR2 FQNEAQ come from the germline V gene (reference sequence). The CDR3 loop spans 15 amino acids. CDR3 in amino acids: CASSPAGGGQDIQYF.

The chain combines TRBV4-1 with TRBJ2-4; lacking DNA, the TRBD2 call made by TCRdb goes unchecked. The CDR3 extends over 19 amino acids. Germline V gives CDR1 MGHRA, CDR2 YSYEKL. This CDR3 reads CASSQDGAGAVWAKNIQYF.

The chain joins TRBV6-1 to TRBJ2-7. The CDR3 covers 14 residues. Germline values: CDR1 MNHNS, CDR2 SASEGT. The CDR3 loop is CASSEAGNLYEQYF.

The rearrangement uses TRBV10-3 and TRBJ2-7; TCRdb indicates TRBD1, and absent DNA this call remains unverified. The CDR3 runs to 13 residues. Looked up from germline, CDR1 is ENHRY and CDR2 is SYGVKD. The CDR3 region is CAAKGDNSYEQYF.

This chain joins TRBV30 and TRBJ2-3; TCRdb's D call of TRBD1 is untestable without DNA. This CDR3 is built from 15 residues. Germline assignment: CDR1 GTSNPN and CDR2 SVGIG (reference sequence). CDR3 region: CAWSRTGGRADTQYF.

The rearrangement links TRBV6-4 to TRBJ2-1; absent DNA, TCRdb's TRBD2 call cannot be checked. The CDR3 runs to 15 residues. Per germline, CDR1 MRHNA and CDR2 SNTAGT. The CDR3 loop reads CASNPGLAGDNEQFF.

V usage is TRBV12-3 or TRBV12-4 and J usage is TRBJ2-1. The CDR3 is 13 amino acids. The CDR3 region is CASTTNTVNEQFF.

V gene TRBV2 combines with J gene TRBJ1-1; absent DNA, TCRdb's TRBD1 call cannot be checked. Germline CDR1 and CDR2: SNHLY and FYNNEI. The CDR3 runs 12 residues. CDR3 amino acids: CASRRDREVTFF. Complete variable domain (other parts from reference TRBV2 and TRBJ1-1): EPEVTQTPSHQVTQMGQEVILRCVPISNHLYFYWYRQILGQKVEFLVSFYNNEISEKSEIFDDQFSVERPDGSNFTLKIRSTKLEDSAMYFCASRRDREVTFFGQGTRLTVV.

The rearrangement links TRBV5-1 to TRBJ2-3; TCRdb designates TRBD2, a call that cannot be tested without DNA. This CDR3 is 15 amino acids long. Germline loops: CDR1 SGHRS, CDR2 YFSETQ. CDR3 protein: CASSLGGSSGRPEYF. The full variable domain, in which reference TRBV5-1 and TRBJ2-3 provide the parts outside the CDR3, is KAGVTQTPRYLIKTRGQQVTLSCSPISGHRSVSWYQQTPGQGLQFLFEYFSETQRNKGNFPGRFSGRQFSNSRSEMNVSTLELGDSALYLCASSLGGSSGRPEYFGPGTRLTVL.

The genes are TRBV3-1 and TRBJ2-2; TCRdb lists TRBD2, though no DNA is available to test this call. Germline-derived CDR1 and CDR2 are LGHDT and YNNKEL (reference sequence). This CDR3 comprises 15 residues. CDR3 sequence: CASSQVSSRSQKLFF.

This chain joins TRBV10-2 and TRBJ2-1; TCRdb outputs TRBD1, but without DNA this stays unchecked. The CDR3 is 13 amino acids. The germline gives CDR1 WSHSY, CDR2 SAAADI. This CDR3 is CASGGGDYNEQFF.

The rearrangement links TRBV6-1 to TRBJ1-4; there is no DNA to check the TCRdb D call of TRBD1. This CDR3 is built from 15 residues. CDR1 is MNHNS, CDR2 SASEGT, per germline. The CDR3 spells CASKRDRTSNEKLFF.

The chain has TRBV12-3 or TRBV12-4 and TRBJ2-3; the D gene TCRdb calls, TRBD1, cannot be checked with no DNA. The CDR3 length is 15 residues. The CDR3 here is CASSASGGKSDTQYF.

The chain recombines TRBV29-1 with TRBJ1-2; the TRBD1 assignment by TCRdb is unverifiable without DNA. CDR1 is SQVTM and CDR2 is ANQGSEA in the germline V gene. The CDR3 has 15 amino acids. This CDR3 is CSVVYREIANYGYTF.

This chain joins TRBV20-1 and TRBJ2-3; as DNA is missing, the TRBD1 call by TCRdb cannot be tested. The CDR3 extends over 15 amino acids. Germline CDR1 DFQATT, CDR2 SNEGSKA (reference sequence). CDR3: CSARDSGGGTDTQYF.

CDR3 protein: CASWDSAAQETQYF. V and J are TRBV5-1 and TRBJ2-5; TCRdb picks TRBD1, but there is no DNA to check that call. The CDR3 contains 14 residues. Germline CDR1 reads SGHRS; CDR2 reads YFSETQ.

The V gene is TRBV20-1, the J gene TRBJ1-5; the TRBD1 assignment by TCRdb is unverifiable without DNA. From germline, CDR1 is DFQATT and CDR2 SNEGSKA (reference sequence). The CDR3 runs 13 residues. CDR3 residues: CSAGASGNQPQHF.

The chain carries TRBV20-1 and TRBJ1-6; TCRdb's D gene call, TRBD1, goes unchecked for lack of DNA. This CDR3 region has 13 residues. Germline CDR1 and CDR2: DFQATT and SNEGSKA (reference sequence). CDR3 region: CSAFGDHNSPLHF.

The gene calls are TRBV24-1 and TRBJ2-5; TCRdb picks TRBD2, but there is no DNA to check that call. Germline V gene sequence: CDR1 KGHDR, CDR2 SFDVKD. The CDR3 contains 15 residues. CDR3 sequence: CATSDSHRPGLSQYF.

The V call is TRBV10-3, the J call TRBJ1-1; TCRdb's D call of TRBD1 is untestable without DNA. Per the germline V gene, CDR1 is ENHRY and CDR2 is SYGVKD. The CDR3 totals 13 residues. CDR3 residues: CAISAEGTGQAFF.

J is TRBJ2-3 and V is TRBV11-2; without DNA, the TCRdb call of TRBD1 cannot be checked. This CDR3 is built from 17 residues. The germline V gene encodes CDR1 SGHAT and CDR2 FQNNGV. This CDR3 is CASSLGGGDPSTDTQYF.

The chain is built from TRBV5-1 and TRBJ2-4; the TCRdb call, TRBD1, lacks DNA for checking. This CDR3 has 23 amino acids. Germline V gene data show CDR1 as SGHRS and CDR2 as YFSETQ. The CDR3 reads CASSRRAGEILAGDPQAKNIQYF.

The chain combines TRBV7-2 with TRBJ2-7; TCRdb names TRBD1, which stays unverified in the absence of DNA. The CDR3 extends over 15 amino acids. Germline lookup yields CDR1 SGHTA and CDR2 FQGNSA. The CDR3 reads CASSLAGERLYEQYF.

This chain links TRBV10-3 with TRBJ2-1; TCRdb's D call, TRBD2, is unchecked because there is no DNA. The CDR3 is made up of 15 amino acids. Looked up from germline, CDR1 is ENHRY and CDR2 is SYGVKD. CDR3 sequence: CAIRRAGGPENEQFF.

The genes are TRBV29-1 and TRBJ2-1; as DNA is missing, the TRBD2 call by TCRdb cannot be tested. The CDR3 covers 14 residues. Germline CDR1 is SQVTM and CDR2 is ANQGSEA. CDR3 amino acids: CSVDVAGAGNEQFF.

The rearrangement links TRBV24-1 to TRBJ2-2; TCRdb gives TRBD2 as the D gene, but with no DNA this cannot be confirmed. This CDR3 is 17 amino acids long. The germline V gene has CDR1 KGHDR and CDR2 SFDVKD. The CDR3 reads CATSDRLAGVRTGELFF.

This rearrangement joins TRBV29-1 to TRBJ2-1. Germline loops: CDR1 SQVTM, CDR2 ANQGSEA. The CDR3 runs to 14 residues. The CDR3 is CSVEGHGSYNEQFF.

The chain links TRBV3-1 to TRBJ2-4; the TRBD2 assignment by TCRdb is unverifiable without DNA. From germline, CDR1 is LGHDT and CDR2 YNNKEL (reference sequence). The CDR3 has 17 residues. This chain's CDR3 is CASSQDWEGGAKNIQYF.

V usage is TRBV7-8 and J usage is TRBJ2-2. In germline, CDR1 is SGHVS, CDR2 FQNEAQ. This CDR3 spans 16 amino acids. CDR3 in amino acids: CASSIQTHGVTGELFF.